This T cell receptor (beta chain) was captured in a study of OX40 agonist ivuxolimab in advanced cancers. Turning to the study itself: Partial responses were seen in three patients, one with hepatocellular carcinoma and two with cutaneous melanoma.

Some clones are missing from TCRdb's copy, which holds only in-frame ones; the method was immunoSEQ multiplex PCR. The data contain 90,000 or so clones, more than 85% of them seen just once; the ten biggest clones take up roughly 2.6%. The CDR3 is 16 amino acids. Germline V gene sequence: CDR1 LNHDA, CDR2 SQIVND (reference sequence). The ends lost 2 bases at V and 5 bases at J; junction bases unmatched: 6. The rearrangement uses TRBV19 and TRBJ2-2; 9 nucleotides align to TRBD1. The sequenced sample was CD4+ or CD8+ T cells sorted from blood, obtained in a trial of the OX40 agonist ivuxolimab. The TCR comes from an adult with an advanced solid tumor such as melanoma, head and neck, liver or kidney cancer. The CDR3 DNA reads TGTGCCAGTAGTATAACAGGGGGCCGTCGGACCGGGGAGCTGTTTTTT. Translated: CASSITGGRRTGELFF.